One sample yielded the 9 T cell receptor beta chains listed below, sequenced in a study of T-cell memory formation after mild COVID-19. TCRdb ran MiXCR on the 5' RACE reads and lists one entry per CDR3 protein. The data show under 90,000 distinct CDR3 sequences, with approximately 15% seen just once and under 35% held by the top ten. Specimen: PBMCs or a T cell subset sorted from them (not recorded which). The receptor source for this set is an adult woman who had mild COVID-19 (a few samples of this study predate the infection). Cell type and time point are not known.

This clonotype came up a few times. CDR3 coding DNA: TGTGCCACCAGCAGAGATCGCGGCGGGGGGGACTACGAGCAGTACTTC. Translated, it gives CATSRDRGGGDYEQYF. V gene TRBV15 combines with J gene TRBJ2-7, with 9 bases identical to TRBD2. J gave up 3 bases and V 0 bases, and 6 bases lay outside the gene matches. CDR3 length: 16 amino acids. CDR1 and CDR2 from the germline V gene are LNHNV and YYDKDF (reference sequence).

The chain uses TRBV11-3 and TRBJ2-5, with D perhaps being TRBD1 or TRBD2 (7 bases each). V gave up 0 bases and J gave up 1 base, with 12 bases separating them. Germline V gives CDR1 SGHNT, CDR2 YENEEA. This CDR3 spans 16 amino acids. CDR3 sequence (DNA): TGTGCCAGCAGCTTAGATGGGAGGGACAGCCAAGAGACCCAGTACTTC. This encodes CASSLDGRDSQETQYF.

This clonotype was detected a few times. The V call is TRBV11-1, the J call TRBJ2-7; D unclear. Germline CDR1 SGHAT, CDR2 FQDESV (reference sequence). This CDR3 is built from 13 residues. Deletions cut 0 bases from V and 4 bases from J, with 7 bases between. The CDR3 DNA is TGTGCCAGCAGCTTAGCGTTGGGTTACGAGCAGTACTTC. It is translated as CASSLALGYEQYF. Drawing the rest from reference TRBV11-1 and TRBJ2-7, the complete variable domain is EAEVAQSPRYKITEKSQAVAFWCDPISGHATLYWYRQILGQGPELLVQFQDESVVDDSQLPKDRFSAERLKGVDSTLKIQPAELGDSAMYLCASSLALGYEQYFGPGTRLTVT.

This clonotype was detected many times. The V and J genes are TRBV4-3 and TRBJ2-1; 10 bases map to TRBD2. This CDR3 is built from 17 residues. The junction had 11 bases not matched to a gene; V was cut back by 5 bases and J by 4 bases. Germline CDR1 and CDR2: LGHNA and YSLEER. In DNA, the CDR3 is TGCGCCAGCAGCTCCCCCGGAGGACTAGCGGATTACAATGAGCAGTTCTTC. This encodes CASSSPGGLADYNEQFF.

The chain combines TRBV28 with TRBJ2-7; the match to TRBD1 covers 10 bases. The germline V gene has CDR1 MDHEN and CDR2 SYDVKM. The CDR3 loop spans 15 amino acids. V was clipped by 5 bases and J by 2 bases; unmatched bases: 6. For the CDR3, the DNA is TGTGCCAGCAGTACAAGACAGGGGGCTACCTACGAGCAGTACTTC. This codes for CASSTRQGATYEQYF.

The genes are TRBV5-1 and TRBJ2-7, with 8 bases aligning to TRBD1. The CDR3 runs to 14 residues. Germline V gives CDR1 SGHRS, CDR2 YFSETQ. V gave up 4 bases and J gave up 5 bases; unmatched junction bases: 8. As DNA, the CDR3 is TGCGCCAGCAGCCCGTGGACAGGGATGGACGAGCAGTACTTC. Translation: CASSPWTGMDEQYF. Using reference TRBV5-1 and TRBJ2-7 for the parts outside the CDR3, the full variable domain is KAGVTQTPRYLIKTRGQQVTLSCSPISGHRSVSWYQQTPGQGLQFLFEYFSETQRNKGNFPGRFSGRQFSNSRSEMNVSTLELGDSALYLCASSPWTGMDEQYFGPGTRLTVT.

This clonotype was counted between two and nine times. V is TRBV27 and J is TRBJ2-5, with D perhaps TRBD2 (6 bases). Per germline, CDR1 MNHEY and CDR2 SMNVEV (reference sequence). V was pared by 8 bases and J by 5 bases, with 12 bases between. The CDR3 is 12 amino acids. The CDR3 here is CASGGGFETQYF. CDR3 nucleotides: TGTGCCAGCGGTGGAGGGTTTGAGACCCAGTACTTC.

The DNA for the CDR3 is TGTGCCAGCAGCCCTACCTATGACTCCCTGGCCCCCCGGGTCGATGAGCAGTTCTTC. This codes for CASSPTYDSLAPRVDEQFF. V is TRBV12-3 or TRBV12-4 and J is TRBJ2-1; D is unresolved. This CDR3 is built from 19 residues. V shed 6 bases and J shed 8 bases, with 32 bases lying between them.

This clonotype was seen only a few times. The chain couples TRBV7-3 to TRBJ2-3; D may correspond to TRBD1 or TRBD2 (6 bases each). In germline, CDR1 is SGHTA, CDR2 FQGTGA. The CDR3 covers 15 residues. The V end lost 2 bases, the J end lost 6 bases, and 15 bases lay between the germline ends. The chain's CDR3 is CASSLEGGLGDTQYF. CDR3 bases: TGTGCCAGCAGCTTAGAGGGGGGCCTAGGGGATACGCAGTATTTT.